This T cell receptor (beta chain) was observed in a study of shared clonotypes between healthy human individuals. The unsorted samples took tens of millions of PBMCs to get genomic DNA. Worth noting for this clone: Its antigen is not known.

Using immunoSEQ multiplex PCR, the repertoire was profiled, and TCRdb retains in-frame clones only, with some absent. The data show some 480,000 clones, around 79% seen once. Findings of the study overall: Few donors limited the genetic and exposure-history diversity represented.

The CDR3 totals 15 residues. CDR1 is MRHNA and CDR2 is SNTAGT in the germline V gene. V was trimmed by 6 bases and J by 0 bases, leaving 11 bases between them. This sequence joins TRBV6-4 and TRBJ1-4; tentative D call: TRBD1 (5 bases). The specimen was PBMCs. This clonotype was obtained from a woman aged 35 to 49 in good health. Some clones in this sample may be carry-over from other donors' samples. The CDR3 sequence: CASRRDVATNEKLFF. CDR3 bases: TGTGCCAGCAGAAGGGACGTTGCAACTAATGAAAAACTGTTTTTT.